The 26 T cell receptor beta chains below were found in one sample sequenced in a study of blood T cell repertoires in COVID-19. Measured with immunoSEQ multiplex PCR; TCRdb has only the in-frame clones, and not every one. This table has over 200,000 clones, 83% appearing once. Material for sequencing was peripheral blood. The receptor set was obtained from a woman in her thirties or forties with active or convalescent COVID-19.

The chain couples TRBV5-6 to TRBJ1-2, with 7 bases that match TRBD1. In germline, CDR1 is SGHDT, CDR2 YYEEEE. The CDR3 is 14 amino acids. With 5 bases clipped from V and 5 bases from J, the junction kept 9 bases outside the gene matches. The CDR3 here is CASSTGTEIYGYTF. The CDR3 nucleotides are TGTGCCAGCAGTACCGGGACAGAGATTTATGGCTACACCTTC.

DNA of the CDR3: TGTGCCAGCAGCCTCGGGAGCGGGGGGGCCAACGAGCAGTACTTC. Protein product: CASSLGSGGANEQYF. The rearrangement joins TRBV27 to TRBJ2-7; 10 bases are a match to TRBD2. The J segment lost 5 bases and the V segment lost 6 bases, leaving 10 bases of the junction unmatched. Germline V gene lookup returns CDR1 MNHEY and CDR2 SMNVEV (reference sequence). The CDR3 is 15 amino acids.

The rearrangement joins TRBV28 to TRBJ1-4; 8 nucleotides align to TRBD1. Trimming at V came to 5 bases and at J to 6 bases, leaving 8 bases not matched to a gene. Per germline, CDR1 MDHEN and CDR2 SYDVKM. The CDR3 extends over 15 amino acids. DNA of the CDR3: TGTGCCAGCAGTCAGAGACAGGGGTTGGATGAAAAACTGTTTTTT. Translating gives CASSQRQGLDEKLFF.

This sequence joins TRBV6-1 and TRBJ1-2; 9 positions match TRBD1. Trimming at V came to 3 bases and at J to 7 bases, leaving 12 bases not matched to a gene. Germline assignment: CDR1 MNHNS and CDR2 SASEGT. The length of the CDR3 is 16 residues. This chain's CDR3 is CASSDSGQGREGGYTF. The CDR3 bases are TGTGCCAGCAGTGATTCGGGACAGGGCCGAGAAGGTGGCTACACCTTC.

This chain's CDR3 is CASSLVSGGSGNQPQHF. The CDR3 region has the DNA TGTGCCAGCAGCTTAGTTTCGGGGGGCTCAGGCAATCAGCCCCAGCATTTT. The chain employs TRBV7-6 and TRBJ1-5; TRBD1 is a possible D gene (6 bases). Deletions cut 1 base from V and 2 bases from J, with 15 bases between. This CDR3 has 17 amino acids. CDR1 SGHVS and CDR2 FNYEAQ come from the germline V gene.

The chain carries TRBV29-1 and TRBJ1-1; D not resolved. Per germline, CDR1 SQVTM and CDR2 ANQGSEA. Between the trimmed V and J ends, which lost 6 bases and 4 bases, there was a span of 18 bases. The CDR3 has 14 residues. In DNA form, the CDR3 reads TGCAGCGTCGGGAATATACAGAGTTTCACTGAAGCTTTCTTT. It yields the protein CSVGNIQSFTEAFF. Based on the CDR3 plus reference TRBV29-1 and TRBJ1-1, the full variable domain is SAVISQKPSRDICQRGTSLTIQCQVDSQVTMMFWYRQQPGQSLTLIATANQGSEATYESGFVIDKFPISRPNLTFSTLTVSNMSPEDSSIYLCSVGNIQSFTEAFFGQGTRLTVV.

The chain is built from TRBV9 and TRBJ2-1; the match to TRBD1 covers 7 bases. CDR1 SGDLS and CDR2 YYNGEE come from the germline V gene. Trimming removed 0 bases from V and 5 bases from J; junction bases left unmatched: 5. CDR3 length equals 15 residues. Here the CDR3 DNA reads TGTGCCAGCAGCGTAGTCCCCACAGGGGACAATGAGCAGTTCTTC. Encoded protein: CASSVVPTGDNEQFF.

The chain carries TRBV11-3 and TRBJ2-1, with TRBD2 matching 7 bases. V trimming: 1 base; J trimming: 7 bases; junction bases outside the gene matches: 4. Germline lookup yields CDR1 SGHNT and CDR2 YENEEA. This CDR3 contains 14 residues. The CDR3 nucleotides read TGTGCCAGCAGCTTAGCGGGAGGAGGGAATGAGCAGTTCTTC. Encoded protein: CASSLAGGGNEQFF.

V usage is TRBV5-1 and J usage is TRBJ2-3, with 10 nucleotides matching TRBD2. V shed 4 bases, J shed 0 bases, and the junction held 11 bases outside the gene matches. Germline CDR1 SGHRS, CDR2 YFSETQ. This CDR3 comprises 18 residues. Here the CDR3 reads CASSQGLAASTSTDTQYF. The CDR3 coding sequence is TGCGCCAGCAGCCAAGGACTAGCGGCCTCAACTAGCACAGATACGCAGTATTTT. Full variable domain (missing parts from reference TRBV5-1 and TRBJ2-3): KAGVTQTPRYLIKTRGQQVTLSCSPISGHRSVSWYQQTPGQGLQFLFEYFSETQRNKGNFPGRFSGRQFSNSRSEMNVSTLELGDSALYLCASSQGLAASTSTDTQYFGPGTRLTVL.

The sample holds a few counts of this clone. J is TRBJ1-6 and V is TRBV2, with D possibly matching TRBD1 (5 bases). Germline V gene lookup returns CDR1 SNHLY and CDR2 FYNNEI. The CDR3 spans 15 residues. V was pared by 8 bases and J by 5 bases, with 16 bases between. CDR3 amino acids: CASRWRGVDNSPLHF. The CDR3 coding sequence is TGTGCCAGCCGCTGGCGGGGGGTGGATAATTCACCCCTCCACTTT.

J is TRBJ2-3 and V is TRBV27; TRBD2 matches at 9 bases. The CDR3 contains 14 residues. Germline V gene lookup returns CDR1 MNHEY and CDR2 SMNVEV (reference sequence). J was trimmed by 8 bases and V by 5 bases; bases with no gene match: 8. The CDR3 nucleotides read TGTGCCAGCAGTGCTCGCGGGGGGGCGGGTACGCAGTATTTT. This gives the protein CASSARGGAGTQYF.

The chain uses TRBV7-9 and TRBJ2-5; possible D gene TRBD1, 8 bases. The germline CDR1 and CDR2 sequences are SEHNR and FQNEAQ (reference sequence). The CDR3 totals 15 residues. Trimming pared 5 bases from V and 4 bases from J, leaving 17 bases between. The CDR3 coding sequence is TGTGCCAGCAGCGGGCGACAGGGGAGGGGAGAGACCCAGTACTTC. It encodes CASSGRQGRGETQYF.

CDR3 nucleotide sequence: TGTGCCACCGCCCCGCCGGGTGCTGGAAACACCATATATTTT. Residues: CATAPPGAGNTIYF. The rearrangement links TRBV5-4 to TRBJ1-3; no definite D call. Germline V gene sequence: CDR1 SGHNT, CDR2 YYREEE (reference sequence). The CDR3 extends over 14 amino acids. Trimming took 9 bases from V and 2 from J, leaving 15 bases between them.

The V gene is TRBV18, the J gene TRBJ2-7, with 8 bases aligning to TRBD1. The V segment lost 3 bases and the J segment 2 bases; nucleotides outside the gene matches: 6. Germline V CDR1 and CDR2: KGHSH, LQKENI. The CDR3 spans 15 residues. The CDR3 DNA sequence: TGTGCCAGCTCACCGGGGACAGGTCTCGCCTACGAGCAGTACTTC. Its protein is CASSPGTGLAYEQYF.

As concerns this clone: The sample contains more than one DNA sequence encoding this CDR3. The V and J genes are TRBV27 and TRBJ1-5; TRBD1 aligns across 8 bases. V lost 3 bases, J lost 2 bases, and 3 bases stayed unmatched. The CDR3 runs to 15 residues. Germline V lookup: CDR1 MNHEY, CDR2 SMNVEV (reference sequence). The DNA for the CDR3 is TGTGCCAGCAGTTTCGGGACAGGCGGCAATCAGCCCCAGCATTTT. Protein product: CASSFGTGGNQPQHF.

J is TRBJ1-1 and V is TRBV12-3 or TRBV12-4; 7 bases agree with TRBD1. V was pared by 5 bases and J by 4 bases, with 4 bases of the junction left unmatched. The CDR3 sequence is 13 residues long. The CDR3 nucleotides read TGTGCCAGCAGTCCGACAGGGCTCACTGAAGCTTTCTTT. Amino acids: CASSPTGLTEAFF.

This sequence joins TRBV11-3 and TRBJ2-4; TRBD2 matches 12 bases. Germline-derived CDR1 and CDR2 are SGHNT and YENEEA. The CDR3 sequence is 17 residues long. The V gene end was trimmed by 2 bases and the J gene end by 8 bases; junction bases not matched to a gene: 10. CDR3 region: CASSLQGLAGGVHIQYF. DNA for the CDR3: TGTGCCAGCAGCTTACAAGGGCTAGCGGGGGGGGTGCACATTCAGTACTTC. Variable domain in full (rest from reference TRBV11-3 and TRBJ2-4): EAGVVQSPRYKIIEKKQPVAFWCNPISGHNTLYWYLQNLGQGPELLIRYENEEAVDDSQLPKDRFSAERLKGVDSTLKIQPAELGDSAVYLCASSLQGLAGGVHIQYFGAGTRLSVL.

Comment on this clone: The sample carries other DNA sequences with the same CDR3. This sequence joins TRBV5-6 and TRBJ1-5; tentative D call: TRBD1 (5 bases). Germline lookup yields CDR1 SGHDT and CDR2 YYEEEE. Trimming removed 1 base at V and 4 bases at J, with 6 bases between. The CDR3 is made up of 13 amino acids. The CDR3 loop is CASSLSGNQPQHF. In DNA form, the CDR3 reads TGTGCCAGCAGCTTGTCAGGGAATCAGCCCCAGCATTTT.

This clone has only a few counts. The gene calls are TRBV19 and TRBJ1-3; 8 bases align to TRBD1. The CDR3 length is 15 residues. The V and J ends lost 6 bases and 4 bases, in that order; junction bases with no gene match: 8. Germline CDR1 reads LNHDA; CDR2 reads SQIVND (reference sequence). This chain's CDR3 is CASSPDRVRGNTIYF. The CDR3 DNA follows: TGTGCCAGTAGCCCGGACAGGGTGAGAGGAAACACCATATATTTT.

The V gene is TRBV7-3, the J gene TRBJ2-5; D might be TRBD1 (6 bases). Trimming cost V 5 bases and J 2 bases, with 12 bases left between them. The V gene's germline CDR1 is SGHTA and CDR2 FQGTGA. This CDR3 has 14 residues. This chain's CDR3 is CASSPDRRQETQYF. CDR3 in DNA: TGTGCCAGCAGCCCCGACAGGCGACAAGAGACCCAGTACTTC.

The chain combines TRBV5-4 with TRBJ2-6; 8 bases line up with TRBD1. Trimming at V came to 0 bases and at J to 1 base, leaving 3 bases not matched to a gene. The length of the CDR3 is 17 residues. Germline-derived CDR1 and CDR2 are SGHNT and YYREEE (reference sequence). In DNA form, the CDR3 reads TGTGCCAGCAGCTTGGGTGACAGGGGTTCTGGGGCCAACGTCCTGACTTTC. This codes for CASSLGDRGSGANVLTF.

The CDR3, as DNA: TGTGCCTTCTCGATAGTCTACAATGAGCAGTTCTTC. This translates into CAFSIVYNEQFF. The V gene is TRBV30, the J gene TRBJ2-1; the D is unclear. This CDR3 comprises 12 residues. Germline-derived CDR1 and CDR2 are GTSNPN and SVGIG (reference sequence). The V end was cut by 7 bases, the J end by 3 bases, with 10 bases between.

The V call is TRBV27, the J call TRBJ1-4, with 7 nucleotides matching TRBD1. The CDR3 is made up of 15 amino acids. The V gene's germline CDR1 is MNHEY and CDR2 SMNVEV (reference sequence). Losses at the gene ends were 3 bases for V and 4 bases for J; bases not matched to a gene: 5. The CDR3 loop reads CASSFGGQNNEKLFF. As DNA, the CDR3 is TGTGCCAGCAGTTTTGGGGGACAGAATAATGAAAAACTGTTTTTT.

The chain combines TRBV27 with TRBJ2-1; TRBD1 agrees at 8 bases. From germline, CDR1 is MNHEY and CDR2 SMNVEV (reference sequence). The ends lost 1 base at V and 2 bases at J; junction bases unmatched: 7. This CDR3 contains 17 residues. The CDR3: CASSLFVGQGPYNEQFF. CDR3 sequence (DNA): TGTGCCAGCAGTTTATTTGTCGGACAGGGCCCCTACAATGAGCAGTTCTTC.

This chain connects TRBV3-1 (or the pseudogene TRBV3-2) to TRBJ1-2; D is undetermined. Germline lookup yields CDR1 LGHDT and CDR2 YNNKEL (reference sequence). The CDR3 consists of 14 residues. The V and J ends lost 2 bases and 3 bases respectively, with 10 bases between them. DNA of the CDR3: TGTGCCAGCAGCCAAAGTGAGTGGTACTATGGCTACACCTTC. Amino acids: CASSQSEWYYGYTF.

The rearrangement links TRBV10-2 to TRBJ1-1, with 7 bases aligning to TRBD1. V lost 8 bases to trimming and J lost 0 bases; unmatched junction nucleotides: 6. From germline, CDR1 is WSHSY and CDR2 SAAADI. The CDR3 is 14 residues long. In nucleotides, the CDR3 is TGCGCCAGCCAACAGGGGAGCGTGAACACTGAAGCTTTCTTT. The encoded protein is CASQQGSVNTEAFF.